This T cell receptor beta chain is drawn from a study of cytomegalovirus exposure and HLA in healthy donors. The PCR had 60 Vbeta and 13 Jbeta primers. Profiling relied on immunoSEQ multiplex PCR, and the TCRdb table lists in-frame clones only, not all of them. The sample includes 75,000 to 90,000 clones, 85% of them seen just once. The CDR3 runs to 15 residues. The V and J ends lost 4 bases and 3 bases, in that order; junction bases with no gene match: 6. CDR1 is SGHNT, CDR2 YYREEE, per germline (reference sequence). Sequencing input: PBMCs. The receptor was isolated from a man aged 35 to 55 in good health and CMV-seropositive. The rearrangement links TRBV5-4 to TRBJ2-1; 8 bases agree with TRBD1. CDR3 protein: CASSHAGGLYNEQFF. DNA of the CDR3: TGTGCCAGCAGCCACGCAGGGGGCCTCTACAATGAGCAGTTCTTC.